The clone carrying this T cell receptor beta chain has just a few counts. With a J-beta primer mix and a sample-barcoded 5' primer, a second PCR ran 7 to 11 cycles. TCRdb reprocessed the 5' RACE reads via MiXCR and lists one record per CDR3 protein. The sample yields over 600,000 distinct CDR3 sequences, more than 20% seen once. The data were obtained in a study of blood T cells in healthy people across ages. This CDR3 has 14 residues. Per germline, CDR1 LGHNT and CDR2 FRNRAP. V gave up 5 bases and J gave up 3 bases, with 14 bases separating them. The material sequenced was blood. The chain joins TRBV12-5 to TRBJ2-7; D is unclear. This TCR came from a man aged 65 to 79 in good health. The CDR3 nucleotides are TGTGCTAGTGGTCCACCAGGCCGCGGCTACGAGCAGTACTTC. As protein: CASGPPGRGYEQYF.